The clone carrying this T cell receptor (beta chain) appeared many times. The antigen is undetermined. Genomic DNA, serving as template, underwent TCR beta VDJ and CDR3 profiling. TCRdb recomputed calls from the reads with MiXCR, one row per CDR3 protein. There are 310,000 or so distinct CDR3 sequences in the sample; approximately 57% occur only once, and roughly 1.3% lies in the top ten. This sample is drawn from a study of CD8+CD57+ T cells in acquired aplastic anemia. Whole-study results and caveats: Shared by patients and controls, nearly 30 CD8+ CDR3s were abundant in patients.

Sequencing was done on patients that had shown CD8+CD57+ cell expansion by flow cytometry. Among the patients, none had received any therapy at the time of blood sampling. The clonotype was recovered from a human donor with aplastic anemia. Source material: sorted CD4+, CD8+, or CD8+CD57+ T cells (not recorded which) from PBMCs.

The CDR3 DNA sequence: TGTGCCAGCAGCTTAGGGGGCCGACTAGCGGGCCGTAGCTCCTACGAGCAGTACTTC. Residues: CASSLGGRLAGRSSYEQYF. The chain carries TRBV7-8 and TRBJ2-7; 10 bases align to TRBD2. The ends lost 1 base at V and 0 bases at J; junction bases unmatched: 12. Germline lookup yields CDR1 SGHVS and CDR2 FQNEAQ. The CDR3 extends over 19 amino acids. Drawing the rest from reference TRBV7-8 and TRBJ2-7, the complete variable domain is GAGVSQSPRYKVAKRGQDVALRCDPISGHVSLFWYQQALGQGPEFLTYFQNEAQLDKSGLPSDRFFAERPEGSVSTLKIQRTQQEDSAVYLCASSLGGRLAGRSSYEQYFGPGTRLTVT.